This TCR beta chain was identified in a study of blood T cell repertoires in COVID-19. Study overall: Sources were T cells, B-cell-depleted T cells, or PBMCs; the material itself was cDNA or gDNA.

Participant age was about 18 to 89 years, and participants resided in about two dozen US areas. A PCR-confirmed or clinician-diagnosed COVID-19 case had contacted exposed participants within 2 weeks of entry. Some clones are missing from TCRdb's copy, which holds only in-frame ones; the method was immunoSEQ multiplex PCR. The table includes approximately 140,000 clones, around 87% detected once. Between the trimmed V and J ends, which lost 5 bases and 6 bases, there was a span of 12 bases. This CDR3 is 14 amino acids long. Germline-derived CDR1 and CDR2 are SGHNT and YYREEE (reference sequence). This chain links TRBV5-4 with TRBJ1-6, with D unclear. The specimen sequenced was PBMCs or T cells enriched from blood (not recorded which). The clonotype was recovered from a woman between 40 and 50 years old who had been exposed to COVID-19. CDR3 DNA sequence: TGTGCCAGCAGTCCCGACTGGCGTAATTCACCCCTCCACTTT. Protein: CASSPDWRNSPLHF.